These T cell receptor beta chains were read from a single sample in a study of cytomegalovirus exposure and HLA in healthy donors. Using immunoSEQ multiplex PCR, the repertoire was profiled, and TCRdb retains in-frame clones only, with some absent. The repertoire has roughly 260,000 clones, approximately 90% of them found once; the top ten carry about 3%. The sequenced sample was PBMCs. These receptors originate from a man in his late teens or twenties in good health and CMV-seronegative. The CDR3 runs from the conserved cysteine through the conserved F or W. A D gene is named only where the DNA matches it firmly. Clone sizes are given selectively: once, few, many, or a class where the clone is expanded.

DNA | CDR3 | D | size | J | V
TGTGCCAGCAGCCACCGGGACAGGAATTCACCCCTCCACTTT | CASSHRDRNSPLHF | TRBD1 | NA | TRBJ1-6 | TRBV7-2
TGTGCCAGCAGCTTGTCTTCAGTTATCTACGAGCAGTACTTC | CASSLSSVIYEQYF | NA | few | TRBJ2-7 | TRBV5-8
TGCGCCAGCAGCTTGGAGGCTAGCGGGAGGGCGACGTTCTACGAGCAGTACTTC | CASSLEASGRATFYEQYF | TRBD2 | NA | TRBJ2-7 | TRBV5-1
TGTGCCAGCAGCTTAACGGGAGAACTTTACACAGATACGCAGTATTTT | CASSLTGELYTDTQYF | NA | NA | TRBJ2-3 | TRBV5-6
TGTGCCAGCAGTTACGGACAGGGGATCTATGGCTACACCTTC | CASSYGQGIYGYTF | TRBD1 | NA | TRBJ1-2 | TRBV6-5
TGTGCCAGCAGTTACTCTCAAGGGGGCGCCCTTATGGAGCTGTTTTTT | CASSYSQGGALMELFF | TRBD1 | NA | TRBJ2-2 | TRBV6-5
TGCGCCAGCAGCTTGGTCACTAGCGGGACGGAGACCCAGTACTTC | CASSLVTSGTETQYF | TRBD2 | NA | TRBJ2-5 | TRBV5-1
TGTGCCAGCAGCTTAGCCGCGAGACAGGGGTACTACGAGCAGTACTTC | CASSLAARQGYYEQYF | TRBD1 | NA | TRBJ2-7 | TRBV7-2
TGTGCCAGCAGCCCGGGACAGAATACAGATACGCAGTATTTT | CASSPGQNTDTQYF | TRBD1 | NA | TRBJ2-3 | TRBV7-2
TGTGCCAGCAGCTTGGGCGGACTGGAGAGGGGCTACACCTTC | CASSLGGLERGYTF | NA | few | TRBJ1-2 | TRBV5-4
TGTGCCAGCAGCTTAGTCGGTCGCAGCGGGCAGTACTTC | CASSLVGRSGQYF | NA | NA | TRBJ2-7 | TRBV7-9
TGTGCCAGCAGCCAAGAGCGGATGAGGTATGGCTACACCTTC | CASSQERMRYGYTF | NA | NA | TRBJ1-2 | TRBV14
TGCGCCAGCAGCCTTAGCGGGAGGGGAGAAGATACGCAGTATTTT | CASSLSGRGEDTQYF | TRBD2 | few | TRBJ2-3 | TRBV5-1
TGTGCCAGCAGTCCGAGAACGGGTTCTCAGCCCCAGCATTTT | CASSPRTGSQPQHF | NA | NA | TRBJ1-5 | TRBV28
TGTGCCAGCAGCCAAGGGAATACGGGACTAGCGGGAATATACCTAACCTACGAGCAGTACTTC | CASSQGNTGLAGIYLTYEQYF | TRBD2 | NA | TRBJ2-7 | TRBV4-2
TGCGCCAGCAGTGAGCGGGATACGCAGTATTTT | CASSERDTQYF | NA | NA | TRBJ2-3 | TRBV10-1
TGTGCCAGCAGGATACAGGGCCTTAATTCACCCCTCCACTTT | CASRIQGLNSPLHF | NA | NA | TRBJ1-6 | TRBV4-2
TGTGCCAGCAGCGTTACTAGCGGGAGCTCTTACGAGCAGTACTTC | CASSVTSGSSYEQYF | TRBD2 | NA | TRBJ2-7 | TRBV7-2
TGCGCCAGCAGCCAAGGGAGGGGCGGGGGCTACGAGCAGTACTTC | CASSQGRGGGYEQYF | TRBD2 | NA | TRBJ2-7 | TRBV4-3
TGTGCCAGTGGGGGGGATGTTATCTCCGAGCAGTACTTC | CASGGDVISEQYF | TRBD2 | NA | TRBJ2-7 | TRBV6-6
TGTGCCATCAGTCCCGGGACAGGGACCACTGAAGCTTTCTTT | CAISPGTGTTEAFF | TRBD1 | NA | TRBJ1-1 | TRBV10-3
TGTGCCAGCAGCCGCCCCGGGACGGGGGGTTTGCAGCAGTACTTC | CASSRPGTGGLQQYF | TRBD2 | NA | TRBJ2-7 | TRBV7-4
TGTGCCAGCAGCCGGACGACAGGGGTCTTTGAAAAACTGTTTTTT | CASSRTTGVFEKLFF | TRBD1 | NA | TRBJ1-4 | TRBV16
TGTGCCAGCAGCTTGGGGACTATAACAGATACGCAGTATTTT | CASSLGTITDTQYF | TRBD2 | NA | TRBJ2-3 | TRBV7-7
TGTGCCTGGAGCGGGGGCGGGGGTCAGCCCCAGCATTTT | CAWSGGGGQPQHF | NA | few | TRBJ1-5 | TRBV30
TGCGCCAGCTCCGCGGAGGGCCTATACGAGCAGTACTTC | CASSAEGLYEQYF | NA | NA | TRBJ2-7 | TRBV5-1
TGTGCCAGCAGCGGGAAGAAGGTGGGGGGAACCTACGAGCAGTACTTC | CASSGKKVGGTYEQYF | NA | NA | TRBJ2-7 | TRBV21-1
TGTGCCAGCAGCCAAGATCGGGGGACAGGGGATGAAAAACTGTTTTTT | CASSQDRGTGDEKLFF | TRBD1 | NA | TRBJ1-4 | TRBV4-2
TGTGCCAGCAGCTTGCGTCAGGGCTACGAGCAGTACTTC | CASSLRQGYEQYF | NA | NA | TRBJ2-7 | TRBV5-6
TGTGCCTGGAGTGCCGGCAGGGGGCTGAATGAGCAGTTCTTC | CAWSAGRGLNEQFF | TRBD1 | NA | TRBJ2-1 | TRBV30
TGCGCCAGCAGCCCTGGGACAGGGAAAGTCTCTGGAAACACCATATATTTT | CASSPGTGKVSGNTIYF | TRBD1 | once | TRBJ1-3 | TRBV4-1
TGTGCCAGCAGTTGGACAGGGACTCAGCCCCAGCATTTT | CASSWTGTQPQHF | TRBD1 | many | TRBJ1-5 | TRBV2
TGCGCCAGCAGCTCCGGACAGTCTGGAAACACCATATATTTT | CASSSGQSGNTIYF | NA | once | TRBJ1-3 | TRBV5-1
TGTGCCAGCAGTTTACTAGCGGAAAGTTACGAGCAGTACTTC | CASSLLAESYEQYF | TRBD2 | NA | TRBJ2-7 | TRBV27
TGTGCCAGCAGTCCTAACTTGAATCAGCCCCAGCATTTT | CASSPNLNQPQHF | NA | NA | TRBJ1-5 | TRBV6-5
TGCGCCAGCAGCTTTAGCGGGGGGGAGTCCTACAATGAGCAGTTCTTC | CASSFSGGESYNEQFF | TRBD2 | once | TRBJ2-1 | TRBV5-1
TGTGCCAGCTCACTAGGGACAGGGATCAATCAGCCCCAGCATTTT | CASSLGTGINQPQHF | TRBD1 | NA | TRBJ1-5 | TRBV18
TGTGCCAGCAGTGAATACGCCGGGAGACCATACGAGCAGTACTTC | CASSEYAGRPYEQYF | NA | NA | TRBJ2-7 | TRBV25-1
TGTGCCAGCTCACCGCCGGGTTCGGACACAGATACGCAGTATTTT | CASSPPGSDTDTQYF | NA | NA | TRBJ2-3 | TRBV18
TGTGCCAGCAGTTTCAGGCTGACAGGGGATTCACCCCTCCACTTT | CASSFRLTGDSPLHF | TRBD1 | NA | TRBJ1-6 | TRBV27
TGTGCCAGCCACGAATTTACAGCTGAGCAGTACTTC | CASHEFTAEQYF | NA | NA | TRBJ2-7 | TRBV6-5
TGTGCCAGCAGCTCCAGGACAGGTTGGGAAAAACTGTTTTTT | CASSSRTGWEKLFF | TRBD1 | NA | TRBJ1-4 | TRBV11-2
TGCGCCAGCACGGCGGTGAGCTCCTACAATGAGCAGTTCTTC | CASTAVSSYNEQFF | NA | NA | TRBJ2-1 | TRBV10-2
TGTGCCAGCGCCGAGGGACAGGGGTCTTACGAGCAGTACTTC | CASAEGQGSYEQYF | TRBD1 | NA | TRBJ2-7 | TRBV5-6
TGTGCCAGCCGTTCCGGGACAGGGCGCAATCAGCCCCAGCATTTT | CASRSGTGRNQPQHF | TRBD1 | NA | TRBJ1-5 | TRBV28
TGTGCCAGCTGCCCGACGGACTTGGGTCAGCCCCAGCATTTT | CASCPTDLGQPQHF | NA | NA | TRBJ1-5 | TRBV2
TGTGCCATCAGTGAATGGGGACAGGGGGGAATTAATGGCTACACCTTC | CAISEWGQGGINGYTF | TRBD1 | NA | TRBJ1-2 | TRBV10-3
TGTGCCAGCACGGGGGAAGGGACCGGGGAGCTGTTTTTT | CASTGEGTGELFF | NA | NA | TRBJ2-2 | TRBV9
TGTGCCAGCAGCCAATCCATCCAGGGGCCGCCAAGTACGGAAGCTTTCTTT | CASSQSIQGPPSTEAFF | NA | NA | TRBJ1-1 | TRBV16
TGTGCCAGCAGAAAATTAACAGGGCCTGAAGCTTTCTTT | CASRKLTGPEAFF | NA | NA | TRBJ1-1 | TRBV13
TGTGCCAGCAGTTTCCATAGGGGAGAGACCCAGTACTTC | CASSFHRGETQYF | NA | NA | TRBJ2-5 | TRBV27
TGTGCCAGCAGCGCCGAACCCGGGACAGGCCTTGAAAAACTGTTTTTT | CASSAEPGTGLEKLFF | TRBD1 | NA | TRBJ1-4 | TRBV9